The 27 T cell receptor beta chains in this list originate from one sample, sequenced in a study of T cell changes during pregnancy in multiple sclerosis. Clones were read by immunoSEQ multiplex PCR, and TCRdb kept only the in-frame ones, dropping some. Of approximately 70,000 clones listed, about 90% are singletons. The sample was peripheral blood, taken after pregnancy. The receptors originated from a female donor with multiple sclerosis, enrolled in a pregnancy study.

This clone is a singleton in its sample. The chain uses TRBV5-1 and TRBJ2-1; D might be TRBD2 (6 bases). This CDR3 contains 16 residues. The germline CDR1 and CDR2 sequences are SGHRS and YFSETQ. The V end lost 0 bases, the J end lost 4 bases, and 14 bases lay between the germline ends. The CDR3 nucleotides are TGCGCCAGCAGCTTGGAGGCTAGCGAAGGATACAATGAGCAGTTCTTC. Translated: CASSLEASEGYNEQFF. The complete variable domain, with remaining parts taken from reference TRBV5-1 and TRBJ2-1, reads KAGVTQTPRYLIKTRGQQVTLSCSPISGHRSVSWYQQTPGQGLQFLFEYFSETQRNKGNFPGRFSGRQFSNSRSEMNVSTLELGDSALYLCASSLEASEGYNEQFFGPGTRLTVL.

This sequence joins TRBV2 and TRBJ2-5, with 8 bases fitting TRBD2. The V gene end was trimmed by 7 bases and the J gene end by 0 bases; junction bases not matched to a gene: 7. Per germline, CDR1 SNHLY and CDR2 FYNNEI. The CDR3 length is 15 residues. Written as DNA, the CDR3 is TGTGCCAGCAATCTCCGACTAGCGCACCAAGAGACCCAGTACTTC. This gives the protein CASNLRLAHQETQYF. The whole variable domain, remainder taken from reference TRBV2 and TRBJ2-5, is EPEVTQTPSHQVTQMGQEVILRCVPISNHLYFYWYRQILGQKVEFLVSFYNNEISEKSEIFDDQFSVERPDGSNFTLKIRSTKLEDSAMYFCASNLRLAHQETQYFGPGTRLLVL.

This clone was seen a few times. The chain combines TRBV19 with TRBJ2-2; D remains unclear. The CDR3 length is 11 residues. Trimming stripped 7 bases from V and 3 bases from J, with 3 bases between. Germline V gene sequence: CDR1 LNHDA, CDR2 SQIVND (reference sequence). The CDR3 DNA reads as TGTGCCAGTACTTACACCGGGGAGCTGTTTTTT. Translating it yields CASTYTGELFF.

The chain couples TRBV5-1 to TRBJ1-2; possibly TRBD1 for D (5 bases). Germline V lookup: CDR1 SGHRS, CDR2 YFSETQ. V lost 5 bases, J lost 4 bases, and 12 bases lay in between. There are 13 residues in the CDR3. Here the CDR3 DNA reads TGCGCCAGCAGTTCAGACAGAGTCTATGGCTACACCTTC. This sequence encodes CASSSDRVYGYTF. The whole variable domain, filled in from reference TRBV5-1 and TRBJ1-2, reads KAGVTQTPRYLIKTRGQQVTLSCSPISGHRSVSWYQQTPGQGLQFLFEYFSETQRNKGNFPGRFSGRQFSNSRSEMNVSTLELGDSALYLCASSSDRVYGYTFGSGTRLTVV.

The chain uses TRBV11-2 and TRBJ2-1; TRBD2 might be the D (5 bases). The CDR3 contains 13 residues. Trimming shortened V by 3 bases and J by 7 bases, and 10 bases separated the two germline ends. Germline V gene sequence: CDR1 SGHAT, CDR2 FQNNGV. The CDR3 loop reads CASSFASWNEQFF. The CDR3 coding sequence is TGTGCCAGCAGCTTTGCTAGCTGGAATGAGCAGTTCTTC. The variable domain in full, completed from reference TRBV11-2 and TRBJ2-1, reads EAGVAQSPRYKIIEKRQSVAFWCNPISGHATLYWYQQILGQGPKLLIQFQNNGVVDDSQLPKDRFSAERLKGVDSTLKIQPAKLEDSAVYLCASSFASWNEQFFGPGTRLTVL.

The gene calls are TRBV19 and TRBJ1-1; D is undetermined. The CDR3 totals 14 residues. Per the germline V gene, CDR1 is LNHDA and CDR2 is SQIVND (reference sequence). V gave up 3 bases and J gave up 0 bases, with 8 bases separating them. The CDR3 loop reads CASSMAVMNTEAFF. The CDR3 DNA reads as TGTGCCAGTAGTATGGCAGTTATGAACACTGAAGCTTTCTTT.

The CDR3 reads CASSAWAGEDNEQFF. CDR3 nucleotide sequence: TGTGCCAGCAGTGCTTGGGCGGGAGAGGACAATGAGCAGTTCTTC. The chain combines TRBV6-4 with TRBJ2-1; 7 bases align to TRBD2. Per the germline V gene, CDR1 is MRHNA and CDR2 is SNTAGT. CDR3 size: 15 residues. Trimming took 4 bases from V and 5 from J; bases not matched to a gene: 8.

CDR3 sequence (DNA): TGTGCCAGCAGCTCCGGGACTATCTCCTACGAGCAGTACTTC. It translates to CASSSGTISYEQYF. The chain employs TRBV7-2 and TRBJ2-7; 7 bases are shared with TRBD2. Germline CDR1 reads SGHTA; CDR2 reads FQGNSA. This CDR3 has 14 residues. V lost 4 bases and J lost 0; bases outside the gene matches: 3.

The rearrangement uses TRBV5-1 and TRBJ1-2; D possibly corresponds to TRBD1 (6 bases). The germline CDR1 and CDR2 sequences are SGHRS and YFSETQ. The CDR3 has 15 residues. V was trimmed by 4 bases and J by 2 bases, leaving 15 bases between them. CDR3 DNA: TGCGCCAGCAGCCCTGATGACAGGCGCAACTATGGCTACACCTTC. Amino acid sequence: CASSPDDRRNYGYTF.

This chain links TRBV4-2 with TRBJ1-5; D remains unclear. Trimming shortened V by 0 bases and J by 10 bases, and 10 bases separated the two germline ends. The V gene's germline CDR1 is LGHNA and CDR2 YNFKEQ. The CDR3 is made up of 13 amino acids. CDR3 in amino acids: CASSQDRLGPQHF. The DNA for the CDR3 is TGTGCCAGCAGCCAAGATCGTTTGGGCCCCCAGCATTTT.

The chain links TRBV30 to TRBJ1-2, with 8 bases aligning to TRBD1. Germline CDR1 and CDR2: GTSNPN and SVGIG (reference sequence). The ends lost 2 bases at V and 8 bases at J; junction bases unmatched: 7. The CDR3 is made up of 13 amino acids. The CDR3 nucleotides read TGTGCCTGGAGTCCTCAGGGGGCGCAGGGCTACACCTTC. Translated, it gives CAWSPQGAQGYTF. The full variable domain, completed using reference TRBV30 and TRBJ1-2, is SQTIHQWPATLVQPVGSPLSLECTVEGTSNPNLYWYRQAAGRGLQLLFYSVGIGQISSEVPQNLSASRPQDRQFILSSKKLLLSDSGFYLCAWSPQGAQGYTFGSGTRLTVV.

The chain recombines TRBV12-5 with TRBJ1-2; possible D gene TRBD1, 6 bases. Germline assignment: CDR1 LGHNT and CDR2 FRNRAP. The CDR3 extends over 14 amino acids. The V end lost 5 bases, the J end lost 4 bases, and 14 bases lay between the germline ends. This CDR3 reads CASGLETGLYGYTF. Here the CDR3 DNA reads TGTGCTAGTGGTCTCGAGACAGGCCTCTATGGCTACACCTTC.

V and J are TRBV19 and TRBJ2-7, with 7 bases fitting TRBD1. This CDR3 region has 14 residues. Per germline, CDR1 LNHDA and CDR2 SQIVND (reference sequence). The V and J ends lost 1 base and 3 bases, in that order; junction bases with no gene match: 3. CDR3 bases: TGTGCCAGTAGTATAGGAGGGACAGTCTACGAGCAGTACTTC. It yields the protein CASSIGGTVYEQYF.

This clone was observed once. The genes are TRBV25-1 and TRBJ1-1; D perhaps matches TRBD1 (6 bases). Germline V lookup: CDR1 MGHDK, CDR2 SYGVNS. The CDR3 is 13 amino acids. Deletions cut 4 bases from V and 0 bases from J, with 6 bases between. The CDR3: CASSGTVNTEAFF. The CDR3, as DNA: TGTGCCAGCAGTGGGACAGTGAACACTGAAGCTTTCTTT.

The rearrangement joins TRBV5-4 to TRBJ2-2, with TRBD1 identical over 8 bases. CDR3 length: 14 amino acids. V shed 4 bases and J 6 bases; nucleotides not matched to a gene: 5. Germline values: CDR1 SGHNT, CDR2 YYREEE (reference sequence). The DNA of the CDR3 is TGTGCCAGCAGCGCGGGACAGGTGTCCGGGGAGCTGTTTTTT. This sequence encodes CASSAGQVSGELFF.

The chain combines TRBV25-1 with TRBJ2-2; 10 bases fit TRBD2. The CDR3 contains 16 residues. The V gene's germline CDR1 is MGHDK and CDR2 SYGVNS. Trimming removed 10 bases from V and 3 bases from J; junction bases left unmatched: 11. In nucleotides, the CDR3 is TGTGCCACTCCGCTAGCGGGAGACGGGGACACCGGGGAGCTGTTTTTT. Protein sequence: CATPLAGDGDTGELFF. The full variable domain, completed using reference TRBV25-1 and TRBJ2-2, is EADIYQTPRYLVIGTGKKITLECSQTMGHDKMYWYQQDPGMELHLIHYSYGVNSTEKGDLSSESTVSRIRTEHFPLTLESARPSHTSQYLCATPLAGDGDTGELFFGEGSRLTVL.

V usage is TRBV6-5 and J usage is TRBJ2-5, with TRBD2 identical over 11 bases. Unmatched junction bases numbered 7, after V lost 6 bases and J lost 4 bases. The CDR3 is 15 residues long. Germline V gene data show CDR1 as MNHEY and CDR2 as SVGAGI. Here the CDR3 reads CASSRLAGRGETQYF. DNA for the CDR3: TGTGCCAGCAGCCGACTAGCGGGGAGGGGAGAGACCCAGTACTTC.

The V call is TRBV5-1, the J call TRBJ1-1, with D maybe TRBD1 (5 bases). The germline V and J ends were trimmed by 4 bases and 1 base, with 11 bases remaining between them. The CDR3 length is 14 residues. Germline lookup yields CDR1 SGHRS and CDR2 YFSETQ. The CDR3 loop reads CASSKTVPNTEAFF. In nucleotides, the CDR3 is TGCGCCAGCAGCAAGACAGTTCCGAACACTGAAGCTTTCTTT.

The chain recombines TRBV6-6 with TRBJ2-7, with D possibly matching TRBD1 (5 bases). CDR1 and CDR2 (germline): MNHNY, SVGAGI (reference sequence). The CDR3 has 16 amino acids. The V end lost 0 bases, the J end lost 5 bases, and 17 bases lay between the germline ends. This chain's CDR3 is CASSYSIPGYEDEQYF. Written as DNA, the CDR3 is TGTGCCAGCAGTTACTCGATACCAGGGTACGAGGACGAGCAGTACTTC.

The genes are TRBV29-1 and TRBJ2-7; perhaps TRBD1 as D (6 bases). CDR1 SQVTM and CDR2 ANQGSEA come from the germline V gene. This CDR3 region has 14 residues. V lost 4 bases to trimming and J lost 7 bases, with 20 bases between them. CDR3 residues: CSVVLGRTGWEQYF. In DNA, the CDR3 is TGCAGCGTTGTATTGGGCAGAACAGGGTGGGAGCAGTACTTC.

The chain employs TRBV9 and TRBJ2-7, with TRBD2 identical over 7 bases. The CDR3 contains 15 residues. Germline V lookup: CDR1 SGDLS, CDR2 YYNGEE. V dropped 3 bases and J dropped 6; count of bases not matched to a gene: 12. CDR3 region: CASSARDYPPGEQYF. The CDR3 DNA is TGTGCCAGCAGCGCCCGGGACTACCCTCCCGGCGAGCAGTACTTC.

The chain links TRBV5-1 to TRBJ1-4, with TRBD1 identical over 11 bases. V trimming: 5 bases; J trimming: 8 bases; junction bases outside the gene matches: 8. Per the germline V gene, CDR1 is SGHRS and CDR2 is YFSETQ. The CDR3 runs to 15 residues. The CDR3 DNA is TGCGCCAGCAGTGTTGGACAGGGGGCGAGGGAAAAACTGTTTTTT. It yields the protein CASSVGQGAREKLFF.

This clone was found once. The rearrangement uses TRBV10-3 and TRBJ2-2, with TRBD2 matching 7 bases. CDR3 size: 15 residues. V shed 4 bases and J 1 base; nucleotides not matched to a gene: 3. Per germline, CDR1 ENHRY and CDR2 SYGVKD. The CDR3 spells CAISVLAGNTGELFF. In DNA form, the CDR3 reads TGTGCCATCAGTGTATTAGCGGGGAACACCGGGGAGCTGTTTTTT.

The rearrangement uses TRBV11-2 and TRBJ2-5, with 10 bases identical to TRBD1. The J call may be faulty, since TRBJ2-7 better matches the DNA end. CDR1 is SGHAT, CDR2 FQNNGV, per germline. This CDR3 is 14 amino acids long. The CDR3 DNA reads as TGTGCCAGCAGCTACGACAGGGGGCTCTACGAGCAGTACTTC. Encoded protein: CASSYDRGLYEQYF.

V gene TRBV30 combines with J gene TRBJ2-7; 11 nucleotides agree with TRBD1. V shed 4 bases and J 3 bases; nucleotides not matched to a gene: 8. Germline CDR1 and CDR2: GTSNPN and SVGIG (reference sequence). The length of the CDR3 is 15 residues. CDR3 loop: CAWTKTGTGGYEQYF. The CDR3 DNA sequence: TGTGCCTGGACGAAAACCGGGACAGGGGGCTACGAGCAGTACTTC.

CDR3 region: CAWSGLAENNEQFF. The CDR3 nucleotides are TGTGCCTGGAGTGGACTAGCGGAGAACAATGAGCAGTTCTTC. The J gene is TRBJ2-1, the V gene TRBV30; 9 positions agree with TRBD2. The CDR3 has 14 residues. After removal of 1 base from V and 5 bases from J, the junction contained 3 bases not matched to a gene. Germline V lookup: CDR1 GTSNPN, CDR2 SVGIG (reference sequence).

The J gene is TRBJ2-2, the V gene TRBV6-5; 7 bases match TRBD2. Germline CDR1 is MNHEY and CDR2 is SVGAGI. The V gene end was trimmed by 2 bases and the J gene end by 5 bases; junction bases not matched to a gene: 5. The length of the CDR3 is 15 residues. The CDR3 loop is CASSYGWEGTGELFF. CDR3 bases: TGTGCCAGCAGTTACGGCTGGGAGGGGACCGGGGAGCTGTTTTTT.